This TCR beta chain was obtained from a study of cytomegalovirus exposure and HLA in healthy donors. Notes on the study in general: Reported results showed that the classifier diagnosed cytomegalovirus status with high specificity and sensitivity. Most TCR sequences were rare, but some public TCRs occurred in many donors. Immune exposure information available was restricted to CMV serostatus.

V lost 2 bases to trimming and J lost 0 bases, with 8 bases between them. Germline values: CDR1 SNHLY, CDR2 FYNNEI. The CDR3 covers 15 residues. About this clone: Its antigen is still unknown.

A multiplex PCR was run with 60 Vbeta primers and 13 Jbeta primers. Original processing notes: Per a later analysis, the number of unique TCR beta chains was 75 million to 90 million, of which 9 million to 12 million were shared. Generated by immunoSEQ multiplex PCR, the TCRdb table keeps only in-frame clones and is missing some. V, J and clone size derive from that table, while D and trimming were established from the DNA sequence. The table shows roughly 200,000 clones, with roughly nine tenths occurring only once. The V and J genes are TRBV2 and TRBJ1-3, with D hard to call. Sequencing was done on a sample of PBMCs. This TCR derives from a boy between 2 and 10 years old in good health and CMV-seronegative. The CDR3 loop reads CASSEYSGSGNTIYF. The CDR3, as DNA: TGTGCCAGCAGTGAATATTCAGGCTCTGGAAACACCATATATTTT.